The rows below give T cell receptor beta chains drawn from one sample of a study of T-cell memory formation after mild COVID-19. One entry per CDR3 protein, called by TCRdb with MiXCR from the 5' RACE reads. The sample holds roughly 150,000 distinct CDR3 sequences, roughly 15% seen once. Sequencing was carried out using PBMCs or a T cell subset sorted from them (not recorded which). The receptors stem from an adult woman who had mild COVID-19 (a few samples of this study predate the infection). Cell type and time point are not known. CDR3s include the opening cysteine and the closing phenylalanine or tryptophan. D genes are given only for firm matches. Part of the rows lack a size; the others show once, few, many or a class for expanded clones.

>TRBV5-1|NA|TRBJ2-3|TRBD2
TGCGCCAGCAAGAAACTAGCGGGGGCTACAGATACGCAGTATTTT
CASKKLAGATDTQYF
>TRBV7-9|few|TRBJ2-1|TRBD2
TGTGCCAGCAGCTCTTTTCAAGCGGGGTGGGGGAATGAGCAGTTCTTC
CASSSFQAGWGNEQFF
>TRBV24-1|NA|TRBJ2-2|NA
TGTGCCACCATGGGCAGGGCGAACACCGGGGAGCTGTTTTTT
CATMGRANTGELFF
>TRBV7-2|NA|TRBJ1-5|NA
TGTGCCAGCAGCTTGTCGGGCAGCCTTAGCAATCAGCCCCAGCATTTT
CASSLSGSLSNQPQHF
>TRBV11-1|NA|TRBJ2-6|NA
TGTGCCAGCAGCTTATCACTCCGTGCCAAGGGCTCTGGGGCCAACGTCCTGACTTTC
CASSLSLRAKGSGANVLTF
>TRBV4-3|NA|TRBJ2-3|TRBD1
TGCGCCAGCAGCACGACAGGGACAGATACGCAGTATTTT
CASSTTGTDTQYF
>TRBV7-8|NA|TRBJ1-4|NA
TGTGCCAGCAGCTTCCCCGTAAGACTGTTTTTT
CASSFPVRLFF
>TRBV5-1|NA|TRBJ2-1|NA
TGCGCCAGCAGCCCGGACACTTTTCTCCACAATGAGCAGTTCTTC
CASSPDTFLHNEQFF
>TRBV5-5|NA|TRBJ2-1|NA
TGTGCCAGCAGCTCCCTTTCCTGGGCGGACTCCTACAATGAGCAGTTCTTC
CASSSLSWADSYNEQFF
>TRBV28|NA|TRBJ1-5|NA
TGTGCCAGCAGTTTTCTACAGAGTCCATATAGCAATCAGCCCCAGCATTTT
CASSFLQSPYSNQPQHF
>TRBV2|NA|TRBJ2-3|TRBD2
TGTGCCAGCAGGTCCCGCGGGGGGCCTAGCACAGATACGCAGTATTTT
CASRSRGGPSTDTQYF
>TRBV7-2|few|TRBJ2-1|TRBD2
TGTGCCAGCAGCTTGGGACTAGCGTTCGGAAATGAGCAGTTCTTC
CASSLGLAFGNEQFF
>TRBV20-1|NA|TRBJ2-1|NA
TGCAGTGCTAGAGGATCCGGGGGCCTCTCCTACAATGAGCAGTTCTTC
CSARGSGGLSYNEQFF
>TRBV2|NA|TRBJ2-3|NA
TGTGCCAGCAGTGTCCCAGCGCCTAGCCCAGATACGCAGTATTTT
CASSVPAPSPDTQYF
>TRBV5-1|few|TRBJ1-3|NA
TGCGCCAGCAGCGCTTCTGGAAACACCATATATTTT
CASSASGNTIYF